The clone carrying this T cell receptor (beta chain) occurred many times. Its antigen remains unknown. The data are from a study of human T cells and chemical hapten exposure. Study in general: Upper back patch tests used 0.01% DPC, scored after 6 days. Broader study findings: Versus controls, expanded TCRs had significantly more large CDR3 similarity clusters. There was no change with DPC sensitization in TCRs above 1 in 1000 frequency.

This CDR3 is built from 15 residues. CDR1 and CDR2 (germline): MGHRA, YSYEKL. Trimming took 4 bases from V and 5 from J, leaving 17 bases between them. Time point denoted: pre-sensitization, week 0. As for treatment: therapeutic diphenylcyclopropenone sensitization with weekly scalp DPC. TCRdb reanalysed the RACE reads using MiXCR and keeps one entry per CDR3 protein. Of about 110,000 distinct CDR3 sequences listed, 9.5% to 15% are singletons. The receptor comes from a woman aged 45-60 years with alopecia areata. Some clones in this sample may be carry-over from other donors' samples. The sequences come from whole blood, collected in connection with sensitization to the hapten diphenylcyclopropenone (DPC). The chain couples TRBV4-1 to TRBJ1-1; D ambiguous. CDR3 in amino acids: CASSRTFVSRTEAFF. DNA of the CDR3: TGCGCCAGCAGCCGGACCTTTGTTAGTAGGACTGAAGCTTTCTTT.